The 6 T cell receptor beta chains in this list originate from one sample, sequenced in a study of T cell responses to AZD1222 COVID-19 vaccine. The method was immunoSEQ multiplex PCR; TCRdb's version includes in-frame clones alone and lacks a portion of them. The sample lists 200,000 to 250,000 clones; around 93% were seen once. The sequenced sample was peripheral blood, obtained on day 0 of MenACWY control vaccination. The receptors come from an adult in good health.

The V and J genes are TRBV11-2 and TRBJ1-1; 10 bases agree with TRBD1. The V gene end was trimmed by 5 bases and the J gene end by 2 bases; junction bases not matched to a gene: 11. CDR3 length: 17 amino acids. The germline V gene has CDR1 SGHAT and CDR2 FQNNGV. The CDR3 DNA sequence: TGTGCCAGCAGCCCAGTCCCGGGACAGGGGACTAACACTGAAGCTTTCTTT. This gives the protein CASSPVPGQGTNTEAFF.

This chain uses TRBV2 with TRBJ1-2; a weak D match, TRBD1 (6 bases). This CDR3 region has 14 residues. The germline V gene has CDR1 SNHLY and CDR2 FYNNEI. V was shortened by 3 bases and J by 3 bases, with 11 bases between the two germline ends. CDR3 coding DNA: TGTGCCAGCAGTGACACAGGGCGATACTATGGCTACACCTTC. Translated: CASSDTGRYYGYTF.

V is TRBV5-8 and J is TRBJ1-2, with 8 nucleotides matching TRBD1. V lost 5 bases, J lost 1 base, and 4 bases stayed unmatched. Germline CDR1 and CDR2: SGHTS and YDEGEE. This CDR3 contains 14 residues. The CDR3 sequence is CASRRTGINYGYTF. For the CDR3, the DNA is TGTGCCAGCAGACGGACAGGGATTAACTATGGCTACACCTTC.

The rearrangement uses TRBV28 and TRBJ1-1; D is undetermined. The CDR3 contains 11 residues. Germline assignment: CDR1 MDHEN and CDR2 SYDVKM. The V gene lost 5 bases and the J gene lost 1 base, with 2 bases spanning the gap. For the CDR3, the DNA is TGTGCCAGCAGTACGAACACTGAAGCTTTCTTT. Amino acids: CASSTNTEAFF.

The chain uses TRBV5-1 and TRBJ1-4; D not certain. The CDR3 contains 14 residues. CDR1 and CDR2 (germline): SGHRS, YFSETQ. The ends were cut back, 1 base at V and 4 bases at J, with 8 bases in the middle. CDR3 amino acids: CASSLMGNNEKLFF. In nucleotides, the CDR3 is TGCGCCAGCAGCTTGATGGGTAATAATGAAAAACTGTTTTTT.

This sequence joins TRBV7-2 and TRBJ2-5, with D possibly TRBD1 on 5 matching bases. V shed 5 bases and J shed 2 bases, with 15 bases lying between them. The germline V gene has CDR1 SGHTA and CDR2 FQGNSA. The CDR3 runs to 15 residues. CDR3 nucleotides: TGTGCCAGCAGCAAGGGGCCCCTCGAGCAAGAGACCCAGTACTTC. It specifies CASSKGPLEQETQYF. The variable domain in full, completed from reference TRBV7-2 and TRBJ2-5, reads GAGVSQSPSNKVTEKGKDVELRCDPISGHTALYWYRQSLGQGLEFLIYFQGNSAPDKSGLPSDRFSAERTGGSVSTLTIQRTQQEDSAVYLCASSKGPLEQETQYFGPGTRLLVL.